The source of this T cell receptor beta chain is a study of T cells after yellow fever vaccination. From germline, CDR1 is LGHDT and CDR2 YNNKEL (reference sequence). The CDR3 sequence is 14 residues long. Note on this clonotype: Its specificity is not known. It may be a read error: a sequence one base away is much more abundant.

TCRdb reanalysed the 5' RACE reads using MiXCR and keeps one entry per CDR3 protein. The table has 150,000 to 200,000 distinct CDR3 sequences, about 6.2% seen once. Study results and caveats: When the response was secondary, it was weaker but reached its peak faster, day 5 versus 15. Abundant clonotypes from the bulk population could have been carried over as contaminants into FACS-sorted repertoires.

Sequences were derived from CD4+ T cells sorted from PBMCs, sampled on the day of the first yellow fever vaccination. This chain uses TRBV3-1 with TRBJ2-5, with 9 bases that match TRBD2. This clonotype was obtained from a man younger than 35 who received the YFV17D yellow fever vaccine. The CDR3 reads CASTGLAGSETQYF. The CDR3 DNA follows: TGTGCTTCGACCGGCCTAGCGGGGAGTGAGACCCAGTACTTC.